Following are 21 T cell receptor beta chains from one sample sequenced in a study of blood T cell repertoires in COVID-19. Repertoires were generated with immunoSEQ multiplex PCR, while TCRdb's copy carries only in-frame clones and drops some. The table includes some 260,000 clones, about 86% detected once. Sequencing was done on a sample of PBMCs or T cells enriched from blood (not recorded which). These receptors all come from a man between 25 and 39 years old with acute COVID-19.

V and J are TRBV27 and TRBJ2-1; no firm D call. Germline CDR1 reads MNHEY; CDR2 reads SMNVEV (reference sequence). This CDR3 contains 17 residues. Trimming took off 3 bases at V and 3 bases at J, with 18 bases between the two ends. This CDR3 is CASSFKTHQLYYNEQFF. In DNA form, the CDR3 reads TGTGCCAGCAGTTTTAAGACTCACCAATTATACTACAATGAGCAGTTCTTC.

The V and J genes are TRBV19 and TRBJ1-4; D uncertain. Germline CDR1 is LNHDA and CDR2 is SQIVND (reference sequence). The CDR3 spans 12 residues. Trimming took off 7 bases at V and 3 bases at J, with 6 bases between the two ends. The CDR3: CASTTANEKLFF. CDR3 DNA: TGTGCCAGTACTACGGCTAATGAAAAACTGTTTTTT.

V is TRBV27 and J is TRBJ1-1; TRBD1 is a possible D gene (5 bases). The CDR3 totals 13 residues. V gave up 2 bases and J gave up 7 bases, with 11 bases separating them. Germline V gene data show CDR1 as MNHEY and CDR2 as SMNVEV (reference sequence). For the CDR3, the DNA is TGTGCCAGCAGTTTACCCAACAGGCGTGAAGCTTTCTTT. Translation: CASSLPNRREAFF.

The V call is TRBV28, the J call TRBJ1-5; 10 positions match TRBD1. The length of the CDR3 is 15 residues. The V and J ends lost 1 base and 6 bases, in that order; junction bases with no gene match: 3. Germline-derived CDR1 and CDR2 are MDHEN and SYDVKM. CDR3 nucleotide sequence: TGTGCCAGCAGTTTATTCGGGACAGGGGTTCAGCCCCAGCATTTT. Amino acids: CASSLFGTGVQPQHF.

This sequence joins TRBV29-1 and TRBJ1-5; TRBD1 might be the D (5 bases). CDR3 length equals 12 residues. Trimming removed 0 bases at V and 9 bases at J, with 9 bases between. Germline V gives CDR1 SQVTM, CDR2 ANQGSEA. CDR3 loop: CSVEDGTGPQHF. The CDR3 nucleotides read TGCAGCGTTGAAGACGGGACTGGGCCCCAGCATTTT. The full variable domain, in which reference TRBV29-1 and TRBJ1-5 provide the parts outside the CDR3, is SAVISQKPSRDICQRGTSLTIQCQVDSQVTMMFWYRQQPGQSLTLIATANQGSEATYESGFVIDKFPISRPNLTFSTLTVSNMSPEDSSIYLCSVEDGTGPQHFGDGTRLSIL.

The chain is built from TRBV6-5 and TRBJ1-5; D is uncertain. This CDR3 has 14 residues. Trimming shortened V by 4 bases and J by 0 bases, and 7 bases separated the two germline ends. In germline, CDR1 is MNHEY, CDR2 SVGAGI. CDR3 sequence reads: CASSWHYSNQPQHF. In DNA, the CDR3 is TGTGCCAGCAGTTGGCATTATAGCAATCAGCCCCAGCATTTT.

CDR3 protein: CATSRDRRNEQFF. The CDR3 DNA sequence: TGTGCCACCAGCAGAGATCGCAGGAATGAGCAGTTCTTC. The chain joins TRBV15 to TRBJ2-1; D unresolved. Germline V CDR1 and CDR2: LNHNV, YYDKDF (reference sequence). Trimming took off 0 bases at V and 7 bases at J, with 7 bases between the two ends. The CDR3 consists of 13 residues.

This chain uses TRBV7-6 with TRBJ2-1, with D possibly being TRBD2 (6 bases). The length of the CDR3 is 14 residues. Germline V lookup: CDR1 SGHVS, CDR2 FNYEAQ. Trimming took 4 bases from V and 4 from J, leaving 11 bases between them. CDR3 sequence: CASSSGTYYNEQFF. The CDR3 nucleotides read TGTGCCAGCAGCTCCGGGACTTATTACAATGAGCAGTTCTTC.

This rearrangement joins TRBV6-5 to TRBJ1-1, with D unclear. This CDR3 contains 14 residues. Germline CDR1 reads MNHEY; CDR2 reads SVGAGI. The V gene lost 2 bases and the J gene lost 6 bases, with 13 bases spanning the gap. The CDR3, as DNA: TGTGCCAGCAGTTACGAGGGAGAGCGAGCTGAAGCTTTCTTT. It specifies CASSYEGERAEAFF.

Note on this clone: A read error may produce the germline difference seen at one junction end. CDR3 coding DNA: TGTGCCACCACACTCCGTCCTGCGGGAGGGGAGCTGTTTTTT. Translating it yields CATTLRPAGGELFF. The chain is built from TRBV5-1 and TRBJ2-2; TRBD2 might be the D (6 bases). The germline gives CDR1 SGHRS, CDR2 YFSETQ. This CDR3 comprises 14 residues.

The chain couples TRBV7-8 to TRBJ2-1, with 7 bases that match TRBD1. With 5 bases clipped from V and 8 bases from J, the junction kept 12 bases outside the gene matches. CDR1 SGHVS and CDR2 FQNEAQ come from the germline V gene. The length of the CDR3 is 15 residues. In nucleotides, the CDR3 is TGTGCCAGCAGCCCCCGGACAGGACTTGCGGATGAGCAGTTCTTC. Protein product: CASSPRTGLADEQFF.

This chain links TRBV29-1 with TRBJ2-5, with D perhaps TRBD1 (6 bases). Germline CDR1 and CDR2: SQVTM and ANQGSEA. The CDR3 extends over 14 amino acids. Trimming shortened V by 6 bases and J by 5 bases, and 19 bases separated the two germline ends. In nucleotides, the CDR3 is TGCAGCGTCGATACGGGACACCCAGCGGAGACCCAGTACTTC. Translation gives CSVDTGHPAETQYF.

The CDR3 region is CASSSYATQYF. The CDR3 DNA sequence: TGTGCCAGCAGTTCCTACGCGACCCAGTACTTC. This chain connects TRBV12-3 or TRBV12-4 to TRBJ2-5; no clear D gene. CDR3 size: 11 residues. Trimming removed 4 bases from V and 7 bases from J, with 7 bases in between.

The chain recombines TRBV11-2 with TRBJ1-1; 7 bases line up with TRBD1. In germline, CDR1 is SGHAT, CDR2 FQNNGV. The CDR3 spans 14 residues. The junction had 4 bases not matched to a gene; V was cut back by 1 base and J by 5 bases. Here the CDR3 reads CASSLGDRATEAFF. The CDR3 bases are TGTGCCAGCAGCTTAGGTGACAGGGCTACTGAAGCTTTCTTT.

The chain has TRBV19 and TRBJ1-3; tentatively, D is TRBD1 (5 bases). V was pared by 10 bases and J by 3 bases, with 13 bases between. The CDR3 covers 13 residues. Germline V lookup: CDR1 LNHDA, CDR2 SQIVND (reference sequence). CDR3 nucleotides: TGTGCCACCCGCGGGGCAGGTGGAAACACCATATATTTT. This translates into CATRGAGGNTIYF.

About this clone itself: Mismatch with germline at one junction end may stem from a read error. The genes are TRBV10-1 and TRBJ1-5; D gene uncertain. Looked up from germline, CDR1 is WNHNN and CDR2 is SYGVQD (reference sequence). This CDR3 contains 9 residues. CDR3 amino acids: CASNKPQHF. CDR3 sequence (DNA): TGCGCCAGCAATAAGCCCCAGCATTTT.

The chain couples TRBV6-4 to TRBJ2-3; 10 bases are a match to TRBD2. Germline loops: CDR1 MRHNA, CDR2 SNTAGT. CDR3 length: 15 amino acids. Trimming removed 6 bases from V and 0 bases from J; junction bases left unmatched: 3. CDR3 sequence (DNA): TGTGCCAGCAGGAGGACTAGCGGTAGCACAGATACGCAGTATTTT. It codes for CASRRTSGSTDTQYF.

This CDR3 is CASSGAHTSTDTQYF. In DNA form, the CDR3 reads TGTGCCAGCAGTGGGGCGCATACTAGCACAGATACGCAGTATTTT. The chain employs TRBV25-1 and TRBJ2-3, with D hard to call. Trimming removed 4 bases from V and 0 bases from J, with 11 bases in between. The CDR3 is made up of 15 amino acids. Germline CDR1 MGHDK, CDR2 SYGVNS.

The chain joins TRBV18 to TRBJ2-7; 8 nucleotides line up with TRBD1. V trimming: 3 bases; J trimming: 2 bases; junction bases outside the gene matches: 3. The CDR3 is 14 amino acids. Germline CDR1 KGHSH, CDR2 LQKENI. DNA of the CDR3: TGTGCCAGCTCACCGGACAGGGATACCTACGAGCAGTACGTC. It yields the protein CASSPDRDTYEQYV.

The CDR3 protein is CASGTGAEQYV. In DNA form, the CDR3 reads TGTGCCAGCGGGACAGGGGCCGAGCAGTACGTC. The chain has TRBV27 and TRBJ2-7, with 10 bases that match TRBD1. Germline values: CDR1 MNHEY, CDR2 SMNVEV (reference sequence). The V and J ends lost 8 bases and 6 bases, in that order; junction bases with no gene match: 1. The CDR3 has 11 residues.

This chain links TRBV19 with TRBJ2-5; 9 bases fit TRBD2. CDR1 is LNHDA and CDR2 is SQIVND in the germline V gene (reference sequence). V shed 10 bases, J shed 6 bases, and the junction held 18 bases outside the gene matches. There are 16 residues in the CDR3. As DNA, the CDR3 is TGTGCCACCCGTGACCAGCGGGGGGCGTCCAGGAAGACCCAGTACTTC. Translating gives CATRDQRGASRKTQYF.